This T cell receptor (beta chain) was captured in a study of blood T cell repertoires in COVID-19. Germline V gene sequence: CDR1 SGHTA, CDR2 FQGNSA. This CDR3 contains 15 residues. The J segment lost 4 bases and the V segment lost 6 bases, leaving 11 bases of the junction unmatched. Study processing details: Amplifying reference gene primers gave estimates of nucleated cell counts. Clones were sequenced by immunoSEQ multiplex PCR, and TCRdb holds only the in-frame ones, with some missing. V and J calls and clone size are given by that table; D and trimming were obtained from the DNA. The sample records some 180,000 clones, roughly nine tenths being singletons.

The source material was peripheral blood. This TCR was recovered from a man between 65 and 85 years old with active or convalescent COVID-19. The chain carries TRBV7-2 and TRBJ1-2, with 7 bases lining up with TRBD1. The DNA for the CDR3 is TGTGCCAGCAGACCTAGCCCGACAGGGACCTATGGCTACACCTTC. Protein product: CASRPSPTGTYGYTF.